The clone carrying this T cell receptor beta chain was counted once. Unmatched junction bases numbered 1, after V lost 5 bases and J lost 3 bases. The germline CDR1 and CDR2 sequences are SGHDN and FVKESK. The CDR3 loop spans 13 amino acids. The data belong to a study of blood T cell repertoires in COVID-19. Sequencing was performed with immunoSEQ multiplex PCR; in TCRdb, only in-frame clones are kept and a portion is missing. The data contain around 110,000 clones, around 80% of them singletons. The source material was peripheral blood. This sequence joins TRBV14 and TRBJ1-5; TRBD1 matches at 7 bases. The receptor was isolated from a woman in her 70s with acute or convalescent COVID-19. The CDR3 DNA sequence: TGTGCCAGCAGCACAGGGGACAATCAGCCCCAGCATTTT. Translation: CASSTGDNQPQHF.